The clone carrying this T cell receptor beta chain was seen only once. This specimen belongs to a study of blood T cell repertoires in COVID-19. Study overall: Donors in the United States, Italy and Spain gave samples during acute or convalescent COVID-19.

TCRdb keeps only in-frame clones here, not all; method: immunoSEQ multiplex PCR. The data show about 45,000 clones, over 70% seen once. The CDR3 has 13 amino acids. Trimming stripped 1 base from V and 3 bases from J, with 4 bases between. The material sequenced was peripheral blood. The genes are TRBV12-3 or TRBV12-4 and TRBJ2-1; D gene unclear. The receptor's source is a human donor in a cohort sampled during active COVID-19. The CDR3 coding sequence is TGTGCCAGCAGTTTAGGGCTCTACAATGAGCAGTTCTTC. Protein sequence: CASSLGLYNEQFF.